One sample yielded the 20 T cell receptor beta chains listed below, sequenced in a study of T cells in tuberculosis. Time point: new active TB diagnosis, blood taken before or within 7 days of starting treatment. The protocol was immunoSEQ multiplex PCR, while the TCRdb copy is restricted to in-frame clones and leaves out a portion. The repertoire includes around 35,000 clones, 75% to 95% of them detected once, and 2% to 3% sits in the top ten. The sequencing here drew on PBMCs, taken at tuberculosis diagnosis. The receptors here all came from an adult with tuberculosis.

As concerns this clone: Other DNA sequences in the same sample also yield this CDR3. The CDR3 DNA is TGCGCCAGCAGCTTGGTTGGGGGCGGCACAGATACGCAGTATTTT. It encodes CASSLVGGGTDTQYF. The rearrangement links TRBV5-1 to TRBJ2-3; weak D call: TRBD1 (6 bases). V lost 0 bases, J lost 1 base, and 9 bases lay in between. Germline lookup yields CDR1 SGHRS and CDR2 YFSETQ. This CDR3 spans 15 amino acids.

Here the CDR3 reads CASSSRGGGNTIYF. CDR3 DNA sequence: TGTGCCAGCAGCAGCAGGGGTGGTGGAAACACCATATATTTT. This rearrangement joins TRBV9 to TRBJ1-3; D might be TRBD1 (6 bases). Germline values: CDR1 SGDLS, CDR2 YYNGEE. The CDR3 spans 14 residues. V lost 4 bases and J lost 3, with 11 bases in between.

This sequence joins TRBV19 and TRBJ1-5; no clear D gene. The CDR3 contains 14 residues. Germline V lookup: CDR1 LNHDA, CDR2 SQIVND (reference sequence). Trimming shortened V by 7 bases and J by 5 bases, and 15 bases separated the two germline ends. The CDR3 bases are TGTGCCAGTAATGGTGCGGCCGGTGATCAGCCCCAGCATTTT. Residues: CASNGAAGDQPQHF.

The V gene is TRBV6-1, the J gene TRBJ2-2; D possibly corresponds to TRBD1 (6 bases). CDR1 is MNHNS, CDR2 SASEGT, per germline. Trimming took 2 bases from V and 5 from J, leaving 12 bases between them. The CDR3 has 15 amino acids. Here the CDR3 reads CASSELQGGTGELFF. Here the CDR3 DNA reads TGTGCCAGCAGTGAACTACAGGGTGGGACCGGGGAGCTGTTTTTT.

This sequence joins TRBV4-3 and TRBJ1-4; D is unresolved. Trimming stripped 3 bases from V and 3 bases from J, with 26 bases between. The CDR3 consists of 20 residues. The germline V gene encodes CDR1 LGHNA and CDR2 YSLEER. CDR3 loop: CASSHGISGPSLEANEKLFF. CDR3 bases: TGCGCCAGCAGCCACGGGATCTCCGGGCCCTCGTTGGAGGCTAATGAAAAACTGTTTTTT.

This clone was seen just once. The rearrangement joins TRBV12-5 to TRBJ1-2, with D unresolved. Trimming cost V 7 bases and J 6 bases, with 12 bases left between them. CDR3 length: 12 amino acids. Germline loops: CDR1 LGHNT, CDR2 FRNRAP. In DNA, the CDR3 is TGTGCTAGTGCCTCGGGGTCTGATGGCTACACCTTC. Amino acid sequence: CASASGSDGYTF.

The V call is TRBV5-6, the J call TRBJ1-3; 11 bases align to TRBD1. The CDR3 has 16 amino acids. V gave up 1 base and J gave up 2 bases; unmatched junction bases: 2. Germline V CDR1 and CDR2: SGHDT, YYEEEE. CDR3 sequence reads: CASSLPGQGAGNTIYF. The CDR3 bases are TGTGCCAGCAGCTTGCCGGGACAGGGGGCTGGAAACACCATATATTTT.

CDR3 amino acids: CASSQDLMAGGVRSYEQYF. CDR3 nucleotides: TGTGCCAGCAGCCAAGACCTGATGGCGGGGGGGGTTAGATCCTACGAGCAGTACTTC. This chain connects TRBV4-2 to TRBJ2-7; 9 bases fit TRBD2. Germline V gene data show CDR1 as LGHNA and CDR2 as YNFKEQ. V was pared by 0 bases and J by 1 base, with 13 bases of the junction left unmatched. The CDR3 consists of 19 residues.

The rearrangement uses TRBV4-3 and TRBJ2-4; D might be TRBD1 (7 bases). CDR3 length equals 19 residues. Germline V gene lookup returns CDR1 LGHNA and CDR2 YSLEER. V lost 0 bases and J 0 bases, leaving 18 bases between the germline ends. CDR3 coding DNA: TGCGCCAGCAGCCAAGAGGAGGGCAGGGGGTTAGTAGCCAAAAACATTCAGTACTTC. Translated, it gives CASSQEEGRGLVAKNIQYF.

The rearrangement links TRBV2 to TRBJ2-7, with D perhaps TRBD1 (7 bases). V gave up 3 bases and J gave up 4 bases, with 16 bases separating them. The CDR3 contains 15 residues. Germline V CDR1 and CDR2: SNHLY, FYNNEI. The CDR3 is CASSEARGRYYEQYV. The DNA for the CDR3 is TGTGCCAGCAGTGAGGCCAGGGGGAGGTATTACGAGCAGTACGTC.

This chain uses TRBV5-4 with TRBJ2-7, with D perhaps TRBD2 (5 bases). The CDR3 totals 16 residues. Trimming shortened V by 3 bases and J by 9 bases, and 25 bases separated the two germline ends. Germline V lookup: CDR1 SGHNT, CDR2 YYREEE (reference sequence). The CDR3 DNA follows: TGTGCCAGCAGCTCGGCGACCGGGTCCCCAGCCGGGGTGCAGTACTTC. This encodes CASSSATGSPAGVQYF.

This clone was seen just once. This chain joins TRBV6-4 and TRBJ2-3, with 9 bases that match TRBD2. This CDR3 spans 15 amino acids. Trimming took 2 bases from V and 2 from J; bases not matched to a gene: 2. In germline, CDR1 is MRHNA, CDR2 SNTAGT. CDR3 loop: CASSDLAGTTDTQYF. The CDR3 DNA is TGTGCCAGCAGTGACCTAGCGGGGACCACAGATACGCAGTATTTT.

The rearrangement joins TRBV6-5 to TRBJ1-6, with 7 bases identical to TRBD1. The CDR3 is 14 amino acids. Looked up from germline, CDR1 is MNHEY and CDR2 is SVGAGI. V shed 4 bases, J shed 9 bases, and the junction held 6 bases outside the gene matches. DNA for the CDR3: TGTGCCAGCAGTTTCGAGACAGGGCTTTCACCCCTCCACTTT. Translating it yields CASSFETGLSPLHF.

The chain employs TRBV28 and TRBJ2-7, with TRBD2 as a possible D gene (6 bases). The CDR3 covers 14 residues. The ends were cut back, 10 bases at V and 3 bases at J, with 19 bases in the middle. From germline, CDR1 is MDHEN and CDR2 SYDVKM. Here the CDR3 reads CATGRGSRSYEQYV. The CDR3 DNA sequence: TGTGCCACCGGCCGGGGGAGCCGAAGCTACGAGCAGTACGTC.

This sequence joins TRBV19 and TRBJ1-1, with TRBD1 matching 7 bases. This CDR3 has 13 amino acids. Trimming cost V 3 bases and J 7 bases; bases outside gene matches: 5. Germline-derived CDR1 and CDR2 are LNHDA and SQIVND (reference sequence). The CDR3, as DNA: TGTGCCAGTAGTATTACAGGGGAGAGTGAAGCTTTCTTT. This encodes CASSITGESEAFF. Complete variable domain (other parts from reference TRBV19 and TRBJ1-1): DGGITQSPKYLFRKEGQNVTLSCEQNLNHDAMYWYRQDPGQGLRLIYYSQIVNDFQKGDIAEGYSVSREKKESFPLTVTSAQKNPTAFYLCASSITGESEAFFGQGTRLTVV.

The rearrangement uses TRBV2 and TRBJ1-6; D possibly corresponds to TRBD1 (6 bases). With 3 bases removed from V and 0 bases from J, the gap between germline ends came to 9 bases. The CDR3 extends over 16 amino acids. CDR1 SNHLY and CDR2 FYNNEI come from the germline V gene. This chain's CDR3 is CASSDGQISYNSPLHF. As DNA, the CDR3 is TGTGCCAGCAGTGACGGACAGATCTCCTATAATTCACCCCTCCACTTT.

This clone was counted a single time. V is TRBV9 and J is TRBJ1-2, with D perhaps TRBD1 (5 bases). Per germline, CDR1 SGDLS and CDR2 YYNGEE. V lost 3 bases to trimming and J lost 4 bases, with 13 bases between them. The CDR3 totals 14 residues. The DNA of the CDR3 is TGTGCCAGCAGCGGGGGACTGATTCCCTATGGCTACACCTTC. This encodes CASSGGLIPYGYTF.

The rearrangement links TRBV30 to TRBJ1-1; D gene unclear. The CDR3 length is 13 residues. Trimming removed 2 bases from V and 4 bases from J, with 11 bases in between. Per the germline V gene, CDR1 is GTSNPN and CDR2 is SVGIG (reference sequence). The CDR3 DNA follows: TGTGCCTGGAGTATGAGTCTTGGCACTGAAGCTTTCTTT. Translated, it gives CAWSMSLGTEAFF.

The chain recombines TRBV28 with TRBJ2-7; 11 positions agree with TRBD1. The junction had 11 bases not matched to a gene; V was cut back by 0 bases and J by 7 bases. The germline gives CDR1 MDHEN, CDR2 SYDVKM. This CDR3 comprises 17 residues. CDR3 nucleotides: TGTGCCAGCAGTTTATGCGAGCCGGGACAGGGGGGAAAAGAGCAGTACGTC. As protein: CASSLCEPGQGGKEQYV.

The chain is built from TRBV25-1 and TRBJ2-3; possible D gene TRBD1, 5 bases. Trimming stripped 4 bases from V and 6 bases from J, with 11 bases between. This CDR3 is built from 13 residues. Germline assignment: CDR1 MGHDK and CDR2 SYGVNS. CDR3 in amino acids: CASSVRVWDTQYF. DNA for the CDR3: TGTGCCAGCAGTGTCAGGGTTTGGGATACGCAGTATTTT.